This T cell receptor (beta chain) is drawn from a study of neurological immune-mediated disorders. Template-switch 5'RACE cDNA synthesis added a 10-nucleotide unique molecular identifier. TCRdb reprocessed the 5' RACE reads with MiXCR, giving one entry per CDR3 protein. The table records roughly 65,000 distinct CDR3 sequences, 5.2% of them present only once. Germline assignment: CDR1 SGHDT and CDR2 YYEEEE. This CDR3 comprises 14 residues. V was shortened by 4 bases and J by 5 bases, with 13 bases between the two germline ends. Source material: PBMCs. This receptor was taken from a human donor with multiple sclerosis. The donor label of this sample is uncertain. The chain uses TRBV5-6 and TRBJ2-1; D is perhaps TRBD1 (6 bases). The CDR3 sequence is CASSAGTSNNEQFF. As DNA, the CDR3 is TGTGCCAGCAGCGCTGGGACATCGAACAATGAGCAGTTCTTC.